Sequencing of this T cell receptor beta chain was carried out in a study of T cells in Graves' hyperthyroidism and ophthalmopathy (dated by TCRdb to between 2018 and 2020). Background on the whole study: Peripheral blood was sampled at the time of initial diagnosis, prior to any treatment. TCR V-J signatures able to tell the groups apart were searched for in a discovery cohort of 90 to 100 patients, of whom more than 40 had Graves' ophthalmopathy and roughly 59 had stable Graves' hyperthyroidism. Prospective prediction of ophthalmopathy was tested in an independent validation cohort of some 19 hyperthyroidism patients and 15 to 17 patients who later progressed to ophthalmopathy. The roughly 94 discovery patients were randomly split 7:3 into training and test sets. In roughly six Graves' hyperthyroidism patients, the study also compared T-cell repertoires from thyroid tissue with T-cell repertoires from blood. Following sampling, methimazole starting at 30 mg daily was given to hyperthyroidism patients, and high-dose intravenous methylprednisolone was given to ophthalmopathy patients. According to the paper, TCR Vbeta CDR3 sequencing was carried out on roughly 130 peripheral blood samples, which came from some 41 ophthalmopathy, 70 to 80 hyperthyroidism and roughly 17 progressor patients. The investigation overall reported the following: Sample size was not statistically predetermined, and investigators were not blinded to group allocation. In validation, progression to ophthalmopathy was predicted by the model with 70.59% sensitivity and 72.22% specificity, a median of approximately 6.5 months before onset. In cross-validation, a model built on a 13 V-J signature told ophthalmopathy apart from stable hyperthyroidism with 87.88% sensitivity and roughly 81% specificity, and in testing the same model reached 80%/75%. Most expanded thyroid clonotypes (frequency above 0.001) were also detected in blood, a finding suggesting that blood repertoires may reflect thyroid immune responses.

Ophthalmopathy patients had moderately to severely active disease, with a Clinical Activity Score of 3 or more, a NOSPECS grade of 4 or more, and a disease duration of less than 3 months. Any patient with an uncontrolled infection, another autoimmune disease, pregnancy or lactation was excluded. Diagnoses relied on clinical symptoms, serum thyroxine and TRAb, thyroid ultrasound and orbital computed tomography. PBMCs were isolated from about 9.1 ml of fresh peripheral blood by Ficoll-Paque density gradient centrifugation. Trizol reagent was used to extract total RNA, and RNA quality was then checked on an Agilent 2100 Bioanalyzer. Spanning cysteine to phenylalanine, the CDR3 consists of 17 amino acids. Only the CDR3 DNA is retained, 51 bases long and in frame from the first base. Trimming takes 6 bases off V and 2 bases off J; junction bases not matched to a gene: 16. Looking up the germline V gene yields CDR1 MNHEY and CDR2 SVGEGT.

In the case of this clonotype: Its cognate antigen has yet to be identified. No base-level quality is on record; no much larger clone is a single base apart.

TCR beta CDR3 regions were amplified from RNA transcripts. The first round of RT-PCR for the TCR CDR3 was performed with the HTBI primer set and the Qiagen OneStep RT-PCR kit. Libraries were constructed in a second round of multiplex PCR, after which size selection and purification were performed. Paired-end sequencing of the libraries was performed with 100 bp reads on an Illumina HiSeq2000. Under the source paper's analysis protocol: Raw data were processed with SOAPnuke, discarding reads with adapters, uncalled bases, mean Phred below 15, or no exact constant-primer or identifier match. COPE v1.2.5 was used to merge the high-quality paired reads, and each unique nucleotide sequence was defined as a clonotype. Clonotypes were aligned to IMGT TRBV, TRBD and TRBJ reference segments using MiTCR v1.1. Only V-J combinations with frequency above 0.0001, covering 99.2% of repertoires, were analysed. A TCS score was defined as the ratio of F50 (clonal expansion) to E x V (chaos), with BLOSUM62-based TCRdist applied between CDR3 peptides within each V-J. Welch's t-statistics and random forest reduced 514 V-J features to 13, which were used in a naive Bayes classifier (R e1071). The public reads were reanalyzed by TCRdb: fastp trimming at Q25, MiXCR alignment, in-frame beta chains only. Entries are consolidated by CDR3 protein sequence, retaining the most common genes and DNA. The V and J calls were determined by TCRdb, not by the authors. Counted in this sample were around 600,000 distinct CDR3 sequences; over 12% of them appeared once. The ten largest account for roughly 7.1% of the sample.

Sequenced sample: blood. This clonotype was sampled from a woman aged 18-29 years with Graves' ophthalmopathy. Recombination linked TRBV6-2 or TRBV6-3 to TRBJ2-7; a stretch of 7 junction bases matches TRBD1. The CDR3 region has the sequence CASRLLNRGRTPYEQYF. The nucleotide sequence is TGTGCCAGCAGACTCCTGAACAGGGGCCGTACTCCCTACGAGCAGTACTTC.